The 5 T cell receptor beta chains listed next were all sequenced from one sample in a study of cytomegalovirus exposure and HLA in healthy donors. The PCR contained 60 Vbeta and 13 Jbeta primers. Only in-frame clones appear in the TCRdb table, and some are missing; sequencing was by immunoSEQ multiplex PCR. This sample yields approximately 140,000 clones, of which 65% to 80% are seen a single time; approximately 8.3% belongs to the top ten. The sample comprised PBMCs. All receptors come from a woman between 45 and 60 years old in good health and CMV-seropositive.

The V call is TRBV11-3, the J call TRBJ2-2, with a weak D call TRBD2 (6 bases). The germline V gene has CDR1 SGHNT and CDR2 YENEEA. V lost 7 bases, J lost 3 bases, and 15 bases lay in between. The CDR3 is made up of 15 amino acids. CDR3 residues: CASTLLGGDTGELFF. CDR3 in DNA: TGTGCCAGCACTCTGTTGGGGGGTGACACCGGGGAGCTGTTTTTT.

The rearrangement joins TRBV10-3 to TRBJ2-1; 9 bases line up with TRBD2. Germline V gene lookup returns CDR1 ENHRY and CDR2 SYGVKD. There are 15 residues in the CDR3. Trimming at V came to 5 bases and at J to 6 bases, leaving 8 bases not matched to a gene. The CDR3 nucleotides read TGTGCCATCAGTTTGGCCGGGACTAGCTCCAATGAGCAGTTCTTC. Residues: CAISLAGTSSNEQFF.

The V and J genes are TRBV11-2 and TRBJ1-2, with 9 positions matching TRBD1. The germline CDR1 and CDR2 sequences are SGHAT and FQNNGV. The junction had 8 bases not matched to a gene; V was cut back by 5 bases and J by 7 bases. The CDR3 extends over 14 amino acids. The CDR3 nucleotides are TGTGCCAGCAGCCGACCGGGACAGGGCTCTGGCTACACCTTC. Translated: CASSRPGQGSGYTF. Full variable domain (missing parts from reference TRBV11-2 and TRBJ1-2): EAGVAQSPRYKIIEKRQSVAFWCNPISGHATLYWYQQILGQGPKLLIQFQNNGVVDDSQLPKDRFSAERLKGVDSTLKIQPAKLEDSAVYLCASSRPGQGSGYTFGSGTRLTVV.

This clone was picked up a small number of times. The V call is TRBV5-1, the J call TRBJ1-2; D ambiguous. There are 12 residues in the CDR3. The V gene lost 2 bases and the J gene lost 6 bases, with 8 bases spanning the gap. Germline V gene lookup returns CDR1 SGHRS and CDR2 YFSETQ. The CDR3 here is CASSFEGNGYTF. The DNA for the CDR3 is TGCGCCAGCAGCTTTGAGGGTAATGGCTACACCTTC.

The rearrangement uses TRBV12-5 and TRBJ2-1; D is possibly TRBD2 (6 bases). CDR1 and CDR2 (germline): LGHNT, FRNRAP. The germline V and J ends were trimmed by 6 bases and 4 bases, with 16 bases remaining between them. The CDR3 is made up of 15 amino acids. CDR3 amino acids: CASGRGTPGYNEQFF. For the CDR3, the DNA is TGTGCTAGTGGCCGGGGGACCCCGGGGTACAATGAGCAGTTCTTC.